This T cell receptor (beta chain) comes out of a study of blood T cell repertoires in COVID-19. Study-wide background: Material from acute and convalescent COVID-19 was sourced from the United States, Italy and Spain. Sample material is recorded as cDNA or gDNA derived from T cells, B-cell-depleted T cells, or PBMCs.

The assay was immunoSEQ multiplex PCR, and TCRdb's table has in-frame clones only and misses some. The sample has 200,000 or so clones, roughly 88% seen once. The length of the CDR3 is 15 residues. Germline-derived CDR1 and CDR2 are MGHRA and YSYEKL. Trimming left V 1 base short and J 1 base short, with 8 bases between. The chain is built from TRBV4-1 and TRBJ1-3; D ambiguous. Sequenced: PBMCs or T cells enriched from blood (not recorded which). This TCR came from a woman in her forties with acute COVID-19. This CDR3 is CASSQAGLSGNTIYF. The CDR3 nucleotides are TGCGCCAGCAGCCAAGCGGGGTTGTCTGGAAACACCATATATTTT.